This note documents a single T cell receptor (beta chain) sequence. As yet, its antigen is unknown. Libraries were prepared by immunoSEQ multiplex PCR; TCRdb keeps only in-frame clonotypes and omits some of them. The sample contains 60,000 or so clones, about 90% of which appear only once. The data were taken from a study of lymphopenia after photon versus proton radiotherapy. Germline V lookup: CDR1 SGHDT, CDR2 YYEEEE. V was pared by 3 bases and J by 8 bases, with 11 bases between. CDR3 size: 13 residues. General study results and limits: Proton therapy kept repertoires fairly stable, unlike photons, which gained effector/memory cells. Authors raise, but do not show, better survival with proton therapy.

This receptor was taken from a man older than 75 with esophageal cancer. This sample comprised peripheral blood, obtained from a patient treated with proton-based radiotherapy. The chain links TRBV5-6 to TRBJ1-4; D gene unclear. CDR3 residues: CASSSWPGEKLFF. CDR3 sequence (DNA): TGTGCCAGCAGCTCTTGGCCGGGCGAAAAACTGTTTTTT.